This T cell receptor beta chain was identified in a study of blood T cell repertoires in COVID-19. TCRdb's copy holds only in-frame clones and misses some; the assay was immunoSEQ multiplex PCR. The sample lists 320,000 or so clones; roughly 87% were seen once. Trimming took 5 bases from V and 2 from J; bases not matched to a gene: 3. This CDR3 is built from 14 residues. Germline CDR1 reads MNHEY; CDR2 reads SVGEGT. This clone was detected only a few times. The rearrangement joins TRBV6-2 or TRBV6-3 to TRBJ1-2, with TRBD1 identical over 9 bases. The receptor's source is a woman aged 25 to 39 who had recovered from COVID-19. Sequenced sample: PBMCs or T cells enriched from blood (not recorded which). The CDR3 spells CASSPGTGNYGYTF. CDR3 bases: TGTGCCAGCAGTCCCGGGACAGGGAACTATGGCTACACCTTC.